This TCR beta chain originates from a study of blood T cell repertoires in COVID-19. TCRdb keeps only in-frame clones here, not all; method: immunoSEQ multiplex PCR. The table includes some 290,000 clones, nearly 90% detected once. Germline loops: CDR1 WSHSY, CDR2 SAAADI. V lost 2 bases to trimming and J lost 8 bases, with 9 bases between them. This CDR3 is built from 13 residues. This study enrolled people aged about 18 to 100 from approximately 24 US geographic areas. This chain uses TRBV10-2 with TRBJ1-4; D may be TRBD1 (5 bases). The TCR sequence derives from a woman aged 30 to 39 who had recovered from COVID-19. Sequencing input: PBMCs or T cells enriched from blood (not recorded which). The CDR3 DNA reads TGCGCCAGCAGTGAGACAGGAGTAGAAAAACTGTTTTTT. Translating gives CASSETGVEKLFF.